This passage covers 32 T cell receptor beta chains from one sample sequenced in a study of blood T cells in healthy people across ages. Combining a sample-barcoded 5' primer with a J-beta primer mix, a second PCR ran for about 7 to 12 cycles. TCRdb reanalysed the 5' RACE reads using MiXCR and keeps one entry per CDR3 protein. The sample lists roughly 800,000 distinct CDR3 sequences, about 34% occurring once. The sequenced sample was blood. These receptors were collected from a man between 18 and 29 years old in good health.

This clonotype has more than one count but fewer than ten. J is TRBJ1-4 and V is TRBV28; the match to TRBD1 covers 7 bases. This CDR3 is built from 15 residues. The germline CDR1 and CDR2 sequences are MDHEN and SYDVKM. V gave up 4 bases and J gave up 6 bases; unmatched junction bases: 8. CDR3 coding DNA: TGTGCCAGCAGTTCAACAGGGGACACGCATGAAAAACTGTTTTTT. Protein product: CASSSTGDTHEKLFF.

As concerns this clonotype: At one of its ends the junction is not consistent with the germline gene, which may arise from a read error. This chain joins TRBV12-3 or TRBV12-4 and TRBJ2-3, with D perhaps TRBD2 (5 bases). This CDR3 region has 13 residues. CDR3: CASSPVRADMQYF. The CDR3 DNA reads as TGTGCCAGCAGCCCGGTGAGAGCGGATATGCAGTATTTT.

This clonotype has a count of ten or more. V is TRBV6-1 and J is TRBJ1-2; D is perhaps TRBD1 (5 bases). CDR1 is MNHNS, CDR2 SASEGT, per germline. V was cut by 6 bases and J by 3 bases, with 23 bases left in between. There are 17 residues in the CDR3. For the CDR3, the DNA is TGTGCCAGCAGACCACGGGACTTACGACCGGAGGACTATGGCTACACCTTC. Protein: CASRPRDLRPEDYGYTF.

Note on this clonotype: An end of the junction differs from the germline gene, which may be a read error. The chain recombines TRBV7-2 with TRBJ1-5, with D perhaps matching TRBD1 (6 bases). From germline, CDR1 is SGHTA and CDR2 FQGNSA. The CDR3 totals 13 residues. The CDR3 here is CAGSTTGSQPQHF. As DNA, the CDR3 is TGTGCCGGCAGTACCACAGGGAGTCAGCCCCAGCATTTT.

The table lists this clonotype with a few counts. The chain recombines TRBV6-5 with TRBJ2-1; no firm D call. The CDR3 loop spans 12 amino acids. V lost 7 bases, J lost 8 bases, and 12 bases lay in between. In germline, CDR1 is MNHEY, CDR2 SVGAGI. The CDR3 coding sequence is TGTGCCAGCATTTCGGAGAAGGATGAGCAGTTCTTC. Translated: CASISEKDEQFF.

This rearrangement joins TRBV7-9 to TRBJ1-2; D is unclear. The germline gives CDR1 SEHNR, CDR2 FQNEAQ (reference sequence). The CDR3 is made up of 12 amino acids. Trimming left V 1 base short and J 7 bases short, with 7 bases between. This CDR3 reads CASSLGSRGYTF. Written as DNA, the CDR3 is TGTGCCAGCAGCTTAGGAAGTCGTGGCTACACCTTC.

The rearrangement uses TRBV12-3 or TRBV12-4 and TRBJ2-3, with a weak D call TRBD2 (5 bases). V was clipped by 6 bases and J by 0 bases, with 10 bases between them. CDR3 length equals 14 residues. CDR3 coding DNA: TGTGCCAGCAGAGAGGCGGGTAGCACAGATACGCAGTATTTT. This sequence encodes CASREAGSTDTQYF.

A note on this clonotype: It is likely a read error, because the conserved phenylalanine at the end of the CDR3 is missing. The DNA is omitted, as the CDR3 cannot be located on it reliably, and the CDR3 follows TCRdb's listing. The chain links TRBV12-3 or TRBV12-4 to TRBJ2-1. The CDR3 comprises 15 residues, both ends counted. CDR3 region: CASSFSQNYGYTFGS.

This clonotype came up a few times. The rearrangement joins TRBV9 to TRBJ1-2; D might be TRBD1 (6 bases). V shed 0 bases and J shed 0 bases, with 15 bases lying between them. The CDR3 is 17 residues long. CDR1 and CDR2 from the germline V gene are SGDLS and YYNGEE. CDR3 DNA sequence: TGTGCCAGCAGCGTAGGGTCACGGGCAGGGGCTAACTATGGCTACACCTTC. It yields the protein CASSVGSRAGANYGYTF.

The sample holds many counts of this clonotype. The chain couples TRBV5-1 to TRBJ1-2; D might be TRBD1 (5 bases). Germline CDR1 and CDR2: SGHRS and YFSETQ. The CDR3 totals 11 residues. Trimming pared 4 bases from V and 7 bases from J, leaving 8 bases between. CDR3 sequence reads: CASSHRCGYTF. CDR3 coding DNA: TGCGCCAGCAGCCACAGGTGTGGCTACACCTTC.

In DNA form, the CDR3 reads TGCAGCGTCGACTCTGGAAACACCATATATTTT. Residues: CSVDSGNTIYF. The genes are TRBV29-1 and TRBJ1-3; D gene uncertain. Germline CDR1 is SQVTM and CDR2 is ANQGSEA. V shed 6 bases and J shed 0 bases, with 3 bases lying between them. The CDR3 is made up of 11 amino acids.

This clonotype was observed many times. The V gene is TRBV29-1, the J gene TRBJ2-1; D might be TRBD1 (6 bases). The CDR3 has 15 residues. CDR1 SQVTM and CDR2 ANQGSEA come from the germline V gene. Between the trimmed V and J ends, which lost 6 bases and 2 bases, there was a span of 17 bases. CDR3 sequence reads: CSVERRQATYNEQFF. CDR3 bases: TGCAGCGTAGAAAGAAGACAGGCTACCTACAATGAGCAGTTCTTC.

This clonotype has just one count. This rearrangement joins TRBV13 to TRBJ1-1; no firm D call. The ends were cut back, 6 bases at V and 5 bases at J, with 16 bases in the middle. Germline loops: CDR1 PRHDT, CDR2 FYEKMQ (reference sequence). CDR3 length equals 14 residues. The chain's CDR3 is CASSDTGMRTEAFF. The CDR3 DNA sequence: TGTGCCAGCAGTGATACGGGGATGAGGACTGAAGCTTTCTTT. The whole variable domain, remainder taken from reference TRBV13 and TRBJ1-1, is AAGVIQSPRHLIKEKRETATLKCYPIPRHDTVYWYQQGPGQDPQFLISFYEKMQSDKGSIPDRFSAQQFSDYHSELNMSSLELGDSALYFCASSDTGMRTEAFFGQGTRLTVV.

CDR3 sequence reads: CASSPGTRGTDTQYF. As DNA, the CDR3 is TGTGCCAGCAGCCCCGGGACTAGAGGCACAGATACGCAGTATTTT. This chain links TRBV28 with TRBJ2-3; 8 positions match TRBD2. The CDR3 contains 15 residues. J gave up 1 base and V 6 bases, and 6 bases lay outside the gene matches. Looked up from germline, CDR1 is MDHEN and CDR2 is SYDVKM.

This clonotype was found a few times. The chain is built from TRBV27 and TRBJ2-1; the D is unclear. TRBJ2-7 explains the end of the DNA better; the J call may be wrong. This CDR3 region has 14 residues. Germline loops: CDR1 MNHEY, CDR2 SMNVEV (reference sequence). The CDR3 sequence is CASSRPGGYNEQYF. CDR3 nucleotides: TGTGCCAGCAGCCGGCCGGGCGGCTACAATGAGCAGTACTTC.

The chain uses TRBV25-1 and TRBJ1-3, with D unresolved. V dropped 0 bases and J dropped 3 bases, with 15 bases sitting between them. The CDR3 is 17 amino acids. Germline CDR1 and CDR2: MGHDK and SYGVNS. The CDR3 loop is CASSEYPPRPGGNTIYF. CDR3 in DNA: TGTGCCAGCAGTGAATATCCCCCTCGTCCGGGTGGAAACACCATATATTTT. The full variable domain, in which reference TRBV25-1 and TRBJ1-3 provide the parts outside the CDR3, is EADIYQTPRYLVIGTGKKITLECSQTMGHDKMYWYQQDPGMELHLIHYSYGVNSTEKGDLSSESTVSRIRTEHFPLTLESARPSHTSQYLCASSEYPPRPGGNTIYFGEGSWLTVV.

V gene TRBV7-9 combines with J gene TRBJ2-3; the match to TRBD1 covers 8 bases. The CDR3 loop spans 14 amino acids. V was pared by 0 bases and J by 14 bases, with 10 bases of the junction left unmatched. Germline CDR1 reads SEHNR; CDR2 reads FQNEAQ (reference sequence). The CDR3 DNA sequence: TGTGCCAGCAGCTTAGCACCAGGGGGCCGATACGTGTATTTT. Protein: CASSLAPGGRYVYF. Looking up the rest from reference TRBV7-9 and TRBJ2-3 gives the full variable domain: DTGVSQNPRHKITKRGQNVTFRCDPISEHNRLYWYRQTLGQGPEFLTYFQNEAQLEKSRLLSDRFSAERPKGSFSTLEIQRTEQGDSAMYLCASSLAPGGRYVYFGPGTRLTVL.

This clonotype was seen a handful of times. The rearrangement links TRBV7-9 to TRBJ2-3; 8 bases are shared with TRBD1. Germline trimming cut 5 bases from V and 0 bases from J; bases unmatched to any gene: 13. The CDR3 covers 18 residues. The V gene's germline CDR1 is SEHNR and CDR2 FQNEAQ (reference sequence). The CDR3 DNA reads as TGTGCCAGCAGCCCTCGGACAGGGATGACAGGGAGCACAGATACGCAGTATTTT. The encoded protein is CASSPRTGMTGSTDTQYF.

The gene calls are TRBV7-8 and TRBJ1-5; D ambiguous. Between the trimmed V and J ends, which lost 1 base and 0 bases, there was a span of 10 bases. Germline V gene sequence: CDR1 SGHVS, CDR2 FQNEAQ. The CDR3 runs 16 residues. The CDR3 DNA reads TGTGCCAGCAGCTTAGTGGCAGCCGATAGCAATCAGCCCCAGCATTTT. Its translation: CASSLVAADSNQPQHF.

The gene calls are TRBV7-9 and TRBJ1-1; D might be TRBD1 (6 bases). This CDR3 has 13 amino acids. V lost 6 bases and J lost 6, with 14 bases in between. Germline V gives CDR1 SEHNR, CDR2 FQNEAQ (reference sequence). The CDR3 nucleotides read TGTGCCAGCAGTCCGGTGGGGGCCCCTGAAGCTTTCTTT. Residues: CASSPVGAPEAFF.

The rearrangement joins TRBV4-3 to TRBJ1-1, with unresolved D. Germline-derived CDR1 and CDR2 are LGHNA and YSLEER. This CDR3 is built from 14 residues. V lost 0 bases, J lost 7 bases, and 12 bases lay in between. Here the CDR3 DNA reads TGCGCCAGCAGCCAAGAGATGAAGGGTAATGAAGCTTTCTTT. Its protein product is CASSQEMKGNEAFF.

The genes are TRBV20-1 and TRBJ2-1; the D is unclear. The germline CDR1 and CDR2 sequences are DFQATT and SNEGSKA (reference sequence). This CDR3 is 15 amino acids long. V was trimmed by 3 bases and J by 0 bases, leaving 12 bases between them. DNA of the CDR3: TGCAGTGCTAGTCCTCCAACGCGCTCCTACAATGAGCAGTTCTTC. It is translated as CSASPPTRSYNEQFF.

V is TRBV5-1 and J is TRBJ2-3, with 10 bases matching TRBD2. V dropped 0 bases and J dropped 9; count of bases not matched to a gene: 25. Germline CDR1 reads SGHRS; CDR2 reads YFSETQ. This CDR3 comprises 21 residues. CDR3: CASSLGPLAGDHRPLSLTQYF. The CDR3 bases are TGCGCCAGCAGCTTGGGCCCCCTAGCGGGGGATCATAGGCCCCTGTCTTTAACGCAGTATTTT.

The chain has TRBV2 and TRBJ1-2; no definite D call. Germline V gives CDR1 SNHLY, CDR2 FYNNEI. V lost 3 bases, J lost 4 bases, and 9 bases lay in between. The CDR3 totals 13 residues. This chain's CDR3 is CASSDERPYGYTF. The CDR3 nucleotides are TGTGCCAGCAGTGATGAAAGGCCCTATGGCTACACCTTC.

This clonotype was observed a few times. The rearrangement uses TRBV10-3 and TRBJ2-2, with D perhaps matching TRBD1 (5 bases). The CDR3 spans 14 residues. Trimming took 5 bases from V and 5 from J, leaving 12 bases between them. The germline V gene has CDR1 ENHRY and CDR2 SYGVKD. CDR3 in DNA: TGTGCCATCAGTCAGGGATTGGGTACCGGGGAGCTGTTTTTT. This gives the protein CAISQGLGTGELFF.

The chain joins TRBV4-3 to TRBJ1-1; D unclear. V was trimmed by 0 bases and J by 4 bases, leaving 6 bases between them. Germline V gives CDR1 LGHNA, CDR2 YSLEER. The CDR3 runs to 13 residues. CDR3 DNA sequence: TGCGCCAGCAGCCAAGATCCGAGCACTGAAGCTTTCTTT. Protein: CASSQDPSTEAFF.

About this clonotype: The junction differs from germline at one of its ends, possibly a read error. This chain joins TRBV27 and TRBJ1-1, with a possible D match to TRBD1 (6 bases). CDR1 and CDR2 from the germline V gene are MNHEY and SMNVEV (reference sequence). This CDR3 has 15 amino acids. CDR3 DNA sequence: TGTGCCGGCAGTTCGACGGACAGTTTGAACACTGAAGCTTTCTTT. Translating gives CAGSSTDSLNTEAFF.

Points on this clonotype: A much bigger clone sits one base away, suggesting this may be a read error. The J gene is TRBJ2-1, the V gene TRBV12-3 or TRBV12-4; 9 nucleotides line up with TRBD1. This CDR3 contains 13 residues. J lost 14 bases, V lost 8 bases, and 13 bases had no gene match. CDR3 DNA: TGTGCCAGCGGCCAATCGACCGGGACAGGGAAGTTCTTC. Amino acids: CASGQSTGTGKFF.

Worth noting for this clonotype: A much larger clonotype is one base distant, so this may be a read error. The chain combines TRBV7-9 with TRBJ2-1; 7 bases agree with TRBD1. Germline-derived CDR1 and CDR2 are SEHNR and FQNEAQ (reference sequence). This CDR3 contains 16 residues. CDR3 protein: CAGSLLGGQGVDEQFF. The CDR3 DNA is TGTGCCGGCAGCTTACTTGGGGGTCAGGGGGTCGATGAGCAGTTCTTC.

The V call is TRBV29-1, the J call TRBJ2-6; possibly TRBD1 for D (6 bases). CDR3 length equals 16 residues. Trimming took 5 bases from V and 0 from J, leaving 14 bases between them. Germline CDR1 reads SQVTM; CDR2 reads ANQGSEA. DNA for the CDR3: TGCAGCGTTTCGACAGGTGGAGACTCTGGGGCCAACGTCCTGACTTTC. It is translated as CSVSTGGDSGANVLTF.

This clonotype showed up just a few times. The chain employs TRBV20-1 and TRBJ2-3; 7 bases are a match to TRBD2. J gave up 1 base and V 1 base, and 2 bases lay outside the gene matches. Germline V CDR1 and CDR2: DFQATT, SNEGSKA (reference sequence). The CDR3 has 14 amino acids. The chain's CDR3 is CSARVAGGTDTQYF. In nucleotides, the CDR3 is TGCAGTGCTAGAGTGGCGGGGGGCACAGATACGCAGTATTTT.

The rearrangement uses TRBV4-2 and TRBJ2-3; unclear D gene. This CDR3 spans 16 amino acids. The V gene lost 0 bases and the J gene lost 4 bases, with 14 bases spanning the gap. Germline values: CDR1 LGHNA, CDR2 YNFKEQ. CDR3 amino acids: CASSQELGIPADTQYF. DNA for the CDR3: TGTGCCAGCAGCCAAGAGTTGGGGATTCCGGCAGATACGCAGTATTTT.